Listed below are T cell receptor beta chains from one sample, sequenced in a study of cytomegalovirus exposure and HLA in healthy donors. Method: immunoSEQ multiplex PCR; TCRdb's copy keeps in-frame clones and lacks some. The sample lists 150,000 to 200,000 clones, roughly nine tenths occurring once. The sample consisted of PBMCs. The receptors come from a woman under 40 in good health and CMV-seronegative. CDR3s include the opening cysteine and the closing phenylalanine or tryptophan. A D gene is named only where the DNA matches it firmly. Clone size is stated in some rows and not others, as once, few, many or a class when expanded.

V gene	D gene	J gene	clone size	CDR3 protein	CDR3 DNA
TRBV2	.	TRBJ1-2	.	CASGYSRGTDYGYTF	TGTGCCAGCGGCTACAGTAGGGGGACGGACTATGGCTACACCTTC
TRBV9	.	TRBJ1-1	.	CASSAETGNTEAFF	TGTGCCAGCAGCGCCGAAACCGGGAACACTGAAGCTTTCTTT
TRBV25-1	.	TRBJ2-6	.	CASSAVLSGANVLTF	TGTGCCAGCAGTGCTGTCCTCTCTGGGGCCAACGTCCTGACTTTC
TRBV7-3	.	TRBJ2-2	.	CASSLRRRGSGELFF	TGTGCCAGCAGCTTAAGACGACGGGGGAGCGGGGAGCTGTTTTTT
TRBV5-4	.	TRBJ1-5	.	CASSLDAQPQHF	TGTGCCAGCAGCTTGGACGCTCAGCCCCAGCATTTT
TRBV7-2	TRBD2	TRBJ2-7	.	CASSLVGGSYEQYF	TGTGCCAGCAGCTTAGTCGGGGGGAGTTACGAGCAGTACTTC
TRBV6-5	.	TRBJ2-7	.	CASSYYPDTYEQYF	TGTGCCAGCAGTTACTATCCAGACACCTACGAGCAGTACTTC
TRBV6-1	.	TRBJ2-5	.	CASSETQGKETQYF	TGTGCCAGCAGTGAAACACAGGGTAAAGAGACCCAGTACTTC
TRBV2	TRBD1	TRBJ2-7	.	CAREGQGVDEQYF	TGTGCCAGAGAAGGACAGGGGGTAGACGAGCAGTACTTC
TRBV7-2	TRBD2	TRBJ2-7	.	CASSLGLREGSVQYF	TGTGCCAGCAGCTTAGGGCTACGGGAGGGATCCGTGCAGTACTTC
TRBV19	.	TRBJ2-7	.	CASSIRDGGALSYEQYF	TGTGCCAGTAGTATTAGGGATGGGGGGGCCCTCTCCTACGAGCAGTACTTC
TRBV11-2	.	TRBJ1-4	.	CASSRNRALTNEKLFF	TGTGCCAGCAGCCGTAACAGGGCATTGACTAATGAAAAACTGTTTTTT
TRBV7-9	.	TRBJ2-2	.	CASSFVNTGELFF	TGTGCCAGCAGCTTTGTGAACACCGGGGAGCTGTTTTTT
TRBV7-6	TRBD1	TRBJ1-2	.	CASSPRTGGVYGYTF	TGTGCCAGCAGCCCCCGGACAGGGGGCGTCTATGGCTACACCTTC
TRBV4-3	.	TRBJ1-1	.	CASSQDGDQNTEAFF	TGCGCCAGCAGCCAAGATGGGGACCAAAACACTGAAGCTTTCTTT
TRBV25-1	.	TRBJ2-1	once	CASSEVLTGENYNEQFF	TGTGCCAGCAGTGAAGTTCTCACAGGAGAAAATTACAATGAGCAGTTCTTC
TRBV7-2	.	TRBJ1-5	.	CASSPGGANQPQHF	TGTGCCAGCAGTCCCGGTGGTGCCAATCAGCCCCAGCATTTT
TRBV2	.	TRBJ2-5	.	CASSEAPGVTQYF	TGTGCCAGCAGTGAAGCGCCGGGGGTGACCCAGTACTTC
TRBV7-8	.	TRBJ2-7	.	CASSRITGAVAYEQYF	TGTGCCAGCAGCCGCATTACGGGGGCGGTCGCCTACGAGCAGTACTTC
TRBV6-1	.	TRBJ1-4	.	CASSGQTVNEKLFF	TGTGCCAGCAGTGGACAGACGGTGAATGAAAAACTGTTTTTT